The 16 T cell receptor beta chains given below trace back to one sample, sequenced in a study of blood T cell repertoires in COVID-19. Sequenced by immunoSEQ multiplex PCR; TCRdb stores in-frame clones only, minus some. The sample consists of roughly 430,000 clones, roughly 87% of them appearing once. The sample consisted of PBMCs or T cells enriched from blood (not recorded which). The receptors were gathered from a middle-aged woman with acute COVID-19.

The chain uses TRBV19 and TRBJ1-1, with TRBD1 as a possible D gene (6 bases). Germline V lookup: CDR1 LNHDA, CDR2 SQIVND (reference sequence). The CDR3 loop spans 15 amino acids. Trimming took off 1 base at V and 1 base at J, with 10 bases between the two ends. CDR3: CASSIVTGTNTEAFF. The CDR3 nucleotides are TGTGCCAGTAGTATAGTCACAGGGACGAACACTGAAGCTTTCTTT.

The CDR3 loop reads CASRVTGTGGYGYTF. In DNA, the CDR3 is TGTGCCAGTAGAGTAACCGGAACAGGGGGGTATGGCTACACCTTC. The gene calls are TRBV19 and TRBJ1-2, with 8 bases identical to TRBD1. The V gene end was trimmed by 6 bases and the J gene end by 5 bases; junction bases not matched to a gene: 11. This CDR3 contains 15 residues. CDR1 is LNHDA, CDR2 SQIVND, per germline (reference sequence).

Turning to this clone: The sample contains more than one DNA sequence encoding this CDR3. The chain couples TRBV5-6 to TRBJ1-1; no reliable D call. The CDR3 extends over 14 amino acids. Trimming stripped 0 bases from V and 1 base from J, with 7 bases between. Germline CDR1 is SGHDT and CDR2 is YYEEEE. CDR3 loop: CASSLAGANTEAFF. Here the CDR3 DNA reads TGTGCCAGCAGCTTGGCTGGAGCGAACACTGAAGCTTTCTTT.

The V call is TRBV2, the J call TRBJ2-5, with 9 nucleotides matching TRBD1. This CDR3 has 14 residues. Germline V CDR1 and CDR2: SNHLY, FYNNEI. The junction had 7 bases not matched to a gene; V was cut back by 6 bases and J by 5 bases. The CDR3: CASRINRGLETQYF. CDR3 bases: TGTGCCAGCAGGATAAACAGGGGGCTGGAGACCCAGTACTTC. The complete variable domain, with remaining parts taken from reference TRBV2 and TRBJ2-5, reads EPEVTQTPSHQVTQMGQEVILRCVPISNHLYFYWYRQILGQKVEFLVSFYNNEISEKSEIFDDQFSVERPDGSNFTLKIRSTKLEDSAMYFCASRINRGLETQYFGPGTRLLVL.

The J gene is TRBJ2-7, the V gene TRBV19; possible D gene TRBD1, 5 bases. This CDR3 region has 13 residues. The V end was cut by 9 bases, the J end by 2 bases, with 14 bases between. Germline V gene lookup returns CDR1 LNHDA and CDR2 SQIVND (reference sequence). CDR3 sequence (DNA): TGTGCCAGAATATACGACAGTACCTACGAGCAGTACTTC. Protein: CARIYDSTYEQYF. The complete variable domain, with remaining parts taken from reference TRBV19 and TRBJ2-7, reads DGGITQSPKYLFRKEGQNVTLSCEQNLNHDAMYWYRQDPGQGLRLIYYSQIVNDFQKGDIAEGYSVSREKKESFPLTVTSAQKNPTAFYLCARIYDSTYEQYFGPGTRLTVT.

V usage is TRBV5-4 and J usage is TRBJ2-3; TRBD2 aligns across 8 bases. This CDR3 contains 14 residues. Per germline, CDR1 SGHNT and CDR2 YYREEE (reference sequence). After removal of 4 bases from V and 4 bases from J, the junction contained 5 bases not matched to a gene. CDR3 DNA sequence: TGTGCCAGCAGCCCTCGGGGGGGTTCAGATACGCAGTATTTT. Encoded protein: CASSPRGGSDTQYF. Looking up the rest from reference TRBV5-4 and TRBJ2-3 gives the full variable domain: ETGVTQSPTHLIKTRGQQVTLRCSSQSGHNTVSWYQQALGQGPQFIFQYYREEENGRGNFPPRFSGLQFPNYSSELNVNALELDDSALYLCASSPRGGSDTQYFGPGTRLTVL.

The chain couples TRBV10-3 to TRBJ2-7; 9 bases are a match to TRBD1. Germline CDR1 and CDR2: ENHRY and SYGVKD. V gave up 8 bases and J gave up 5 bases; unmatched junction bases: 10. CDR3 length equals 14 residues. The CDR3 spells CAIDQDRGENEQYF. For the CDR3, the DNA is TGTGCCATCGATCAGGACAGGGGTGAGAACGAGCAGTACTTC.

This chain joins TRBV27 and TRBJ2-7, with a tentative D call TRBD2 (6 bases). Trimming removed 0 bases at V and 4 bases at J, with 10 bases between. The germline V gene has CDR1 MNHEY and CDR2 SMNVEV (reference sequence). This CDR3 has 14 amino acids. The CDR3 loop is CASSLSRDSYEQYF. CDR3 DNA sequence: TGTGCCAGCAGTTTATCAAGGGACTCATACGAGCAGTACTTC.

This clone was recorded a few times. The J gene is TRBJ1-2, the V gene TRBV6-1; D gene uncertain. Trimming took 3 bases from V and 4 from J, leaving 12 bases between them. The germline V gene encodes CDR1 MNHNS and CDR2 SASEGT. This CDR3 has 14 residues. CDR3 in amino acids: CASSDVREGYGYTF. CDR3 nucleotides: TGTGCCAGCAGTGACGTACGTGAGGGCTATGGCTACACCTTC.

The chain employs TRBV24-1 and TRBJ2-3, with TRBD1 as a possible D gene (6 bases). V lost 3 bases and J lost 1, with 13 bases in between. Germline V CDR1 and CDR2: KGHDR, SFDVKD. This CDR3 is 16 amino acids long. The chain's CDR3 is CATSDPTQGGTDTQYF. As DNA, the CDR3 is TGTGCCACCAGTGATCCCACACAGGGCGGCACAGATACGCAGTATTTT.

V usage is TRBV5-1 and J usage is TRBJ1-2; no clear D. Trimming pared 0 bases from V and 8 bases from J, leaving 14 bases between. The CDR3 is made up of 14 amino acids. Germline CDR1 SGHRS, CDR2 YFSETQ. The CDR3 DNA reads TGCGCCAGCAGCTTGGGAGAGCCCATCTTGGGCTACACCTTC. It encodes CASSLGEPILGYTF.

The gene calls are TRBV3-1 (or the pseudogene TRBV3-2) and TRBJ2-5, with 12 bases matching TRBD2. The junction had 10 bases not matched to a gene; V was cut back by 7 bases and J by 4 bases. CDR3 length: 16 amino acids. Germline V gene data show CDR1 as LGHDT and CDR2 as YNNKEL (reference sequence). The CDR3 spells CASNLRVTSGGETQYF. The CDR3 bases are TGTGCCAGCAACCTCAGGGTGACTAGCGGGGGAGAGACCCAGTACTTC.

About this clone itself: This CDR3 is also generated by other DNA sequences in the sample. The chain carries TRBV11-2 and TRBJ2-3; D gene ambiguous. In germline, CDR1 is SGHAT, CDR2 FQNNGV. This CDR3 is 12 amino acids long. Trimming stripped 5 bases from V and 2 bases from J, with 5 bases between. In nucleotides, the CDR3 is TGTGCCAGCAGCCTCGTCACAGATACGCAGTATTTT. Translating it yields CASSLVTDTQYF.

This chain connects TRBV19 to TRBJ1-5, with D unresolved. CDR1 LNHDA and CDR2 SQIVND come from the germline V gene (reference sequence). V was pared by 5 bases and J by 15 bases, with 20 bases between. There are 13 residues in the CDR3. The CDR3 DNA reads TGTGCCAGTAGTCCCAGGCAGGCCCCCTTTGTGCATTTT. Encoded protein: CASSPRQAPFVHF. The whole variable domain, filled in from reference TRBV19 and TRBJ1-5, reads DGGITQSPKYLFRKEGQNVTLSCEQNLNHDAMYWYRQDPGQGLRLIYYSQIVNDFQKGDIAEGYSVSREKKESFPLTVTSAQKNPTAFYLCASSPRQAPFVHFGDGTRLSIL.

The chain couples TRBV11-3 to TRBJ2-2; D gene unclear. The CDR3 length is 13 residues. Per the germline V gene, CDR1 is SGHNT and CDR2 is YENEEA. Trimming stripped 2 bases from V and 5 bases from J, with 6 bases between. As DNA, the CDR3 is TGTGCCAGCAGCTTATACGCGACCGGGGAGCTGTTTTTT. Its translation is CASSLYATGELFF.

The genes are TRBV5-1 and TRBJ1-2; D uncertain. This CDR3 spans 12 amino acids. The ends were cut back, 7 bases at V and 8 bases at J, with 15 bases in the middle. Germline V gene lookup returns CDR1 SGHRS and CDR2 YFSETQ. The CDR3 region has the DNA TGCGCCAGCGGGGAGTCCGACACGGGCTACACCTTC. As protein: CASGESDTGYTF.